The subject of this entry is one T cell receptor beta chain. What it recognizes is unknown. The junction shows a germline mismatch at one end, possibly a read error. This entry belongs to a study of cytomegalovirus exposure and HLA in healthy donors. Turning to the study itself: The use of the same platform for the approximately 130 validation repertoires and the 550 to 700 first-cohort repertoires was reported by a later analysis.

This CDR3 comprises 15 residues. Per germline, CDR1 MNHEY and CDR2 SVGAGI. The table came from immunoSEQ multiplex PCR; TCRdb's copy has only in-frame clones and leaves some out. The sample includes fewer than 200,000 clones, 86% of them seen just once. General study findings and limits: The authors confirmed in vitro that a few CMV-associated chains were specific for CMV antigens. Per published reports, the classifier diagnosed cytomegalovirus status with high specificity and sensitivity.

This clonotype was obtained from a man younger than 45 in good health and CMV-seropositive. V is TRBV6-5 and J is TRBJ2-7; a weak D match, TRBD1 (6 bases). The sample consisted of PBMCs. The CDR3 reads CASSYAGQTPGAVQF. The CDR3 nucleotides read TGTGCCAGCAGTTACGCCGGACAGACGCCTGGCGCCGTACAATTC.